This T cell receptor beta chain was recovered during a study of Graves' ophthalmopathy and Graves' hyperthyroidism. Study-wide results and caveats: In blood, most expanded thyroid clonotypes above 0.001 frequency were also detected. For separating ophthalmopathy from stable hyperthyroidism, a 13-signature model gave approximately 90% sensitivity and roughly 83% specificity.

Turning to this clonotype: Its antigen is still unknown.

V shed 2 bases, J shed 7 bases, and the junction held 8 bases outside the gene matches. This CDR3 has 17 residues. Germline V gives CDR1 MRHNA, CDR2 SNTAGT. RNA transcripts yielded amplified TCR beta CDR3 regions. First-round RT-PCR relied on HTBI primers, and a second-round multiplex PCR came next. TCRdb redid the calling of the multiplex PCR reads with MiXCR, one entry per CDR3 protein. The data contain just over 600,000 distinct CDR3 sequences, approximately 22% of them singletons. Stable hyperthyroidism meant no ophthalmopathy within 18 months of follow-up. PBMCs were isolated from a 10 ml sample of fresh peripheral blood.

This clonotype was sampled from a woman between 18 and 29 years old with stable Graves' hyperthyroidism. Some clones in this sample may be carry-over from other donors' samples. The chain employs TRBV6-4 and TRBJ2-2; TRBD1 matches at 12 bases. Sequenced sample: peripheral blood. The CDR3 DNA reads TGTGCCAGCAGTGACCACCAGGGACAGGGGGCAGTCGGGGAGCTGTTTTTT. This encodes CASSDHQGQGAVGELFF.